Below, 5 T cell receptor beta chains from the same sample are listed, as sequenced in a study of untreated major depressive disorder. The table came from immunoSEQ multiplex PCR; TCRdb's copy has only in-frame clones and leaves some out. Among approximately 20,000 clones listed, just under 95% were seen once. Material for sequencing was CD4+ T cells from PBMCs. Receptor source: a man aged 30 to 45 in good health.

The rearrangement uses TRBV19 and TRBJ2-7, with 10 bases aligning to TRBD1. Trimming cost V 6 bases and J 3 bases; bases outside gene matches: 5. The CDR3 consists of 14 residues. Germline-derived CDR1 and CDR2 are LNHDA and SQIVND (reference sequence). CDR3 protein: CASSLTGGGYEQYF. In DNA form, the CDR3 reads TGTGCCAGTAGCCTGACAGGGGGCGGCTACGAGCAGTACTTC.

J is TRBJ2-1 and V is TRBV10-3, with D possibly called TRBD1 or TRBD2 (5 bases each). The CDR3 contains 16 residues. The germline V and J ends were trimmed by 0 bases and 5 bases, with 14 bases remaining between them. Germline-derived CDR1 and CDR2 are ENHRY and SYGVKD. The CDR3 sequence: CAISESGGTAHNEQFF. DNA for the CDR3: TGTGCCATCAGTGAGTCTGGGGGTACGGCCCACAATGAGCAGTTCTTC.

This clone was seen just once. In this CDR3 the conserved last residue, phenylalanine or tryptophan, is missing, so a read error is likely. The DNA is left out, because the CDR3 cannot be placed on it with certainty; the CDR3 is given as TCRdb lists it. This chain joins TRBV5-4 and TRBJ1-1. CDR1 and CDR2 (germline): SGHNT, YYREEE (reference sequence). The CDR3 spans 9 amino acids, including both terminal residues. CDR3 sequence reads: CASSLGRRC.

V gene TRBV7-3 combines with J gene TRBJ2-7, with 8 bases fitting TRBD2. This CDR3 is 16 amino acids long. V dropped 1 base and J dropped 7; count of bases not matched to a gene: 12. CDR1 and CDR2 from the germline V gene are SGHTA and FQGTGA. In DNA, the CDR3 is TGTGCCAGCAGCTTAATGAGTGGAGCGGGAGTGGAAGAGCAGTACTTC. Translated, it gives CASSLMSGAGVEEQYF.

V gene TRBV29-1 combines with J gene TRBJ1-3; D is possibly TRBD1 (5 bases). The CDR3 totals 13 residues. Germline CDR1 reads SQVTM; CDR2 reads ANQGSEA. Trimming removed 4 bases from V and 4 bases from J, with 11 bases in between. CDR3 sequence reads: CSVGDSGGNTIYF. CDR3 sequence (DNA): TGCAGCGTTGGGGACTCCGGGGGAAACACCATATATTTT.